These 9 T cell receptor beta chains share one sample of origin, sequenced in a study of cytomegalovirus exposure and HLA in healthy donors. The PCR employed 60 Vbeta primers together with 13 Jbeta primers. Method: immunoSEQ multiplex PCR; TCRdb's copy keeps in-frame clones and lacks some. The sample lists about 160,000 clones; 68% were seen once. Sequenced material: PBMCs. The receptors come from a woman aged 18 to 35 in good health and CMV-seropositive.

This clone occurred a few times. The chain employs TRBV27 and TRBJ2-2, with D perhaps matching TRBD1 (6 bases). Trimming removed 6 bases at V and 0 bases at J, with 11 bases between. The germline CDR1 and CDR2 sequences are MNHEY and SMNVEV (reference sequence). The CDR3 is 15 amino acids. DNA for the CDR3: TGTGCCAGCAGGGGTGGACAGACGAACACCGGGGAGCTGTTTTTT. The encoded protein is CASRGGQTNTGELFF.

The table lists this clone with a count of one. The junction and the germline gene differ at one end; a read error may be behind it. The chain links TRBV4-1 to TRBJ2-3, with D unresolved. The CDR3 runs to 14 residues. Germline lookup yields CDR1 MGHRA and CDR2 YSYEKL. The chain's CDR3 is CASSHPNIGDAQYF. CDR3 DNA sequence: TGCGCCAGCAGCCACCCAAACATCGGAGATGCGCAGTATTTT.

The chain combines TRBV7-6 with TRBJ1-1; the D gene is possibly TRBD1 (5 bases). V was shortened by 6 bases and J by 2 bases, with 7 bases between the two germline ends. The CDR3 extends over 12 amino acids. CDR1 and CDR2 from the germline V gene are SGHVS and FNYEAQ. The CDR3 sequence: CASRGLNTEAFF. CDR3 nucleotide sequence: TGTGCCAGCAGGGGGCTTAACACTGAAGCTTTCTTT.

The genes are TRBV2 and TRBJ2-7; D gene uncertain. This CDR3 is 10 amino acids long. The germline CDR1 and CDR2 sequences are SNHLY and FYNNEI. V dropped 6 bases and J dropped 3 bases, with 3 bases sitting between them. The CDR3 DNA reads TGTGCCAGCAGCAACTACGAGCAGTACTTC. As protein: CASSNYEQYF.

The chain recombines TRBV27 with TRBJ2-7, with D tentatively TRBD1 (6 bases). This CDR3 comprises 14 residues. CDR1 and CDR2 (germline): MNHEY, SMNVEV (reference sequence). V lost 4 bases to trimming and J lost 6 bases, with 16 bases between them. The DNA of the CDR3 is TGTGCCAGCAGTTCGACAGGTACCCCCTTCGAGCAGTACTTC. Encoded protein: CASSSTGTPFEQYF.

V gene TRBV2 combines with J gene TRBJ2-7; TRBD1 matches 8 bases. CDR3 length: 15 residues. Germline assignment: CDR1 SNHLY and CDR2 FYNNEI. V dropped 4 bases and J dropped 0; count of bases not matched to a gene: 5. For the CDR3, the DNA is TGTGCCAGCAGTGCCCAGGGGGCTACCTCCTACGAGCAGTACTTC. Translating gives CASSAQGATSYEQYF.

The chain employs TRBV2 and TRBJ1-4; a weak D match, TRBD1 (6 bases). CDR3 length equals 14 residues. V was shortened by 7 bases and J by 3 bases, with 12 bases between the two germline ends. Per the germline V gene, CDR1 is SNHLY and CDR2 is FYNNEI. In DNA form, the CDR3 reads TGTGCCAGCAAAACAGGGCGGGCTAATGAAAAACTGTTTTTT. It translates to CASKTGRANEKLFF.

This clone was detected a few times. The rearrangement links TRBV30 to TRBJ2-7; 9 nucleotides line up with TRBD1. The germline V gene encodes CDR1 GTSNPN and CDR2 SVGIG (reference sequence). The J segment lost 1 base and the V segment lost 5 bases, leaving 6 bases of the junction unmatched. CDR3 length: 14 amino acids. In nucleotides, the CDR3 is TGTGCCTGGGGAACCGGGACAGGGTCCTACGAGCAGTACTTC. Protein: CAWGTGTGSYEQYF.

The chain couples TRBV19 to TRBJ1-5; D possibly corresponds to TRBD1 (5 bases). Germline V lookup: CDR1 LNHDA, CDR2 SQIVND (reference sequence). Trimming removed 2 bases at V and 2 bases at J, with 19 bases between. The length of the CDR3 is 18 residues. The CDR3 spells CASSITGGEGRGNQPQHF. The CDR3 bases are TGTGCCAGTAGTATAACCGGTGGGGAGGGCAGGGGCAATCAGCCCCAGCATTTT.